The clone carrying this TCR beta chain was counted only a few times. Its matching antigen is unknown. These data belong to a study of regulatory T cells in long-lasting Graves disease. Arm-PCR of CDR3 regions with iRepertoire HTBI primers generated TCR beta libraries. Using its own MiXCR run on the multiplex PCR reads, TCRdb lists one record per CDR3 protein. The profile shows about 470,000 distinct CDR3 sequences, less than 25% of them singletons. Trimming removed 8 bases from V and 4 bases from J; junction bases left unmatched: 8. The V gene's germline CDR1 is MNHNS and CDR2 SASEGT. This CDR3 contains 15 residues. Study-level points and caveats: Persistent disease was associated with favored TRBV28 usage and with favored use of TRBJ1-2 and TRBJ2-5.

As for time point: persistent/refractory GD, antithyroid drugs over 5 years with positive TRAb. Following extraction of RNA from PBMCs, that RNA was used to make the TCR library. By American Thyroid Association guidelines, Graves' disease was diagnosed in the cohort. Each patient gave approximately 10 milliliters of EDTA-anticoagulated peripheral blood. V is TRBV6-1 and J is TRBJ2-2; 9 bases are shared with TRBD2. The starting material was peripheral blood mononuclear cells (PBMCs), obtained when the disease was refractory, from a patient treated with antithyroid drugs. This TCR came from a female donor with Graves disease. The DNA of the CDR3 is TGTGCCAGCCGACCTGGCGGGGGGGGCACCGGGGAGCTGTTTTTT. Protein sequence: CASRPGGGGTGELFF.